This T cell receptor beta chain was sequenced during a study of CD8 T cells in ankylosing spondylitis. Notes on the study in general: Characteristic, it appeared, of ankylosing spondylitis blood was a TCR beta motif of eight highly homologous variants.

A remark on this clonotype: The antigen is not known.

In TCRdb, the 5' RACE reads were re-called with MiXCR into one record per CDR3 protein. The table shows a few hundred thousand distinct CDR3 sequences, with around 18% occurring only once. The TCR originated in a male donor with ankylosing spondylitis or in good health (not recorded which). What was sequenced was blood, either unsorted or a sorted T cell fraction (not recorded which).

DNA for the CDR3: TGTGCCATCAGTGAGGGCAACAGGGGAAATGAAAAACTGTTTTTT. Translation gives CAISEGNRGNEKLFF. V is TRBV10-3 and J is TRBJ1-4, with 7 bases that match TRBD1. The CDR3 loop spans 15 amino acids. V shed 2 bases, J shed 5 bases, and the junction held 5 bases outside the gene matches. CDR1 and CDR2 from the germline V gene are ENHRY and SYGVKD.